This T cell receptor beta chain was captured by sequencing in a study of T cell responses to AZD1222 COVID-19 vaccine. Study information: Investigators merged groups given second doses at roughly 4 or roughly 12 weeks. Whole-study results and caveats: CD4 TCRs linked to vaccination spanned spike, dominating at 160-218 and 743-854. Clonal diversity was possibly underestimated; the donors were predominantly white British and more often female. Spike-specific TCR breadth and depth both grew after two AZD1222 doses.

Sequencing was performed with immunoSEQ multiplex PCR; in TCRdb, only in-frame clones are kept and a portion is missing. The sample has over 100,000 clones, roughly nine tenths seen once. J gave up 2 bases and V 7 bases, and 11 bases lay outside the gene matches. This CDR3 contains 16 residues. The germline V gene encodes CDR1 MNHEY and CDR2 SMNVEV (reference sequence). This clone has just one count. Its antigen is still unknown. The clonotype was recovered from an adult in good health. The J gene is TRBJ2-7, the V gene TRBV27, with 10 positions matching TRBD1. Source: peripheral blood, taken on day 0 of AZD1222 vaccination. The CDR3 protein is CASNPRGGQGPYEQYF. The CDR3 DNA sequence: TGTGCCAGCAACCCGAGAGGGGGACAGGGGCCCTACGAGCAGTACTTC.